Included here is one T cell receptor beta chain sequence, with context. No cognate antigen has been identified for it. Within one base of it there is no much larger clone, and no base qualities were kept. After transplant, bone marrow was aspirated from the posterior iliac crest or from another site chosen by the physician. This sample is drawn from a study of graft-versus-host responses after intestinal transplantation (dated by TCRdb to about 2021). With regard to the full study: The transplants that recipients received were multivisceral, liver-intestinal, or isolated intestinal. A peak of at least 4% donor T cells among recipient peripheral blood mononuclear cells was the definition used for donor T cell macrochimerism. The cohort enrolled around 23 intestinal transplant recipients including one retransplant, and a few patients lacking pretransplant specimens were excluded. Instead of going to the commercial service, samples from a few later patients were sequenced in-house on an Illumina MiSeq and processed with MiXCR. To identify alloreactive clones, pre-transplant mixed lymphocyte reaction products were sequenced and compared with unstimulated pre-transplant donor and recipient T cells. After intestinal transplantation, graft-versus-host and host-versus-graft alloreactive T cell clones in the graft, circulation and bone marrow were tracked using bulk TCR-beta CDR3 sequencing. Every recipient was given anti-thymocyte globulin induction, followed by about three years of maintenance tacrolimus and steroids. What the work shows at the level of the full study, not this receptor alone: GvH clones were detected in recipient bone marrow, and some of these GvH clones were observed earlier in ileal mucosa or blood, consistent with an intestinal mucosal origin. High GvH to HvG T cell clonal ratios were observed in the allografts of patients with donor T cell macrochimerism. The conclusions were limited by the relatively low number and heterogeneity of the intestinal transplant patients. Early after transplant, peak levels of circulating GvH clones were associated with declines in HvG clones.

Library preparation used the immunoSEQ multiplex PCR assay. High-throughput TCR-beta CDR3 sequencing of genomic DNA from most patients was performed by Adaptive Biotechnologies. The authors' analysis ran thus. Adaptive's ImmunoSEQ software supplied the TCR sequencing data for 15 to 20 patients, while MiXCR and VDJtools were used to process a few other patients. CDR3 nucleotide sequences shared by donor and recipient were removed because the origin of these sequences could not be assigned. To count as alloreactive, a clone needed at least 2-fold expansion over unstimulated cells and a minimum CFSE-low frequency of 0.002% (template counts) or 0.001% (read counts). Clones were considered mappable if detected in sequenced pre-transplant spleen, lymph node, or MLR CFSE-low populations of the donor or recipient. The cumulative frequency of alloreactive clones was calculated as a percentage of all sequences, weighted by copy number. TCRdb provides this immuneACCESS table in a form limited to in-frame rearrangements. Some clones are lacking; in checked studies, under half of them reflect an unresolved V gene, and why the rest are absent is not known. The D gene and trimming were derived from the DNA, and the V and J assignments and clone size from that table. The sample table contains roughly 69,000 clones; only one count was recorded for roughly 92% of them. Of the sample, 6.5% to 8% is held by the ten largest clones.

Sequenced material: bone marrow, taken roughly 780 days after intestinal transplantation. The TCR sequence derives from a human patient who received an intestinal transplant, so some T cells may come from the graft donor.

The nucleotides read TGTGCCAGCCCGGGACAGGCTAACTATGGCTACACCTTC. This encodes CASPGQANYGYTF. The rearrangement joined TRBV2 to TRBJ1-2, with 8 central nucleotides matching TRBD1. Sequences SNHLY (CDR1) and FYNNEI (CDR2) are obtained from the germline V gene. The CDR3 sequence holds 13 residues, the cysteine and phenylalanine included. Only the CDR3 region is kept as DNA, spanning 39 bases read in frame from base 1. The germline V and J ends show losses of 8 bases and 0 bases respectively, and no gene match explains 2 bases of the junction.